This T cell receptor (beta chain) was identified in a study of cytomegalovirus exposure and HLA in healthy donors. The study, taken as a whole, reports: In terms of immune exposure information, only CMV serostatus was available.

The PCR employed 60 Vbeta primers together with 13 Jbeta primers. This table comes from immunoSEQ multiplex PCR, and its TCRdb copy is limited to in-frame clones, with some not included. The table has some 120,000 clones, about 75% seen once. Concerning this clone itself: What it recognizes is unknown.

Trimming took off 10 bases at V and 5 bases at J, with 11 bases between the two ends. The length of the CDR3 is 11 residues. Germline V gene lookup returns CDR1 ENHRY and CDR2 SYGVKD. At collection, donors were nominally healthy, but unrecorded immune exposures were probable. This clonotype was sampled from a woman in her 40s in good health and CMV-seropositive. What was sequenced was PBMCs. The J gene is TRBJ2-5, the V gene TRBV10-3; D unresolved. Here the CDR3 DNA reads TGTGCCACCGGCCTCGGGGAGACCCAGTACTTC. Encoded protein: CATGLGETQYF.